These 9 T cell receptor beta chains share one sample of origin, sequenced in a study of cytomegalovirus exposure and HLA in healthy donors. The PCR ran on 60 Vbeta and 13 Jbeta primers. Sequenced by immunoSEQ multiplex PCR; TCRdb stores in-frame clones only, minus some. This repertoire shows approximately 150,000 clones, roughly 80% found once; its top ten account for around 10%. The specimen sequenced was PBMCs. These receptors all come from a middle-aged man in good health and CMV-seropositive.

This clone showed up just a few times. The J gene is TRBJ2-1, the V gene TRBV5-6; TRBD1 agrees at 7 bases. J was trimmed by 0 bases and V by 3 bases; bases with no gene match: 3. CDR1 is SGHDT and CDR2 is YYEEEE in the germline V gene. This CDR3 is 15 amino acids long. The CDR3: CASSSQGPSYNEQFF. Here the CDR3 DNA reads TGTGCCAGCAGCTCACAGGGGCCCTCCTACAATGAGCAGTTCTTC.

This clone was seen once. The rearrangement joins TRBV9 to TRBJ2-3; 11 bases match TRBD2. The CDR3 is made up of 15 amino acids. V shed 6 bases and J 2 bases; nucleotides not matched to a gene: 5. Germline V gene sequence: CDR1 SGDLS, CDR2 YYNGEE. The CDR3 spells CASTGSGRVTDTQYF. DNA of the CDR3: TGTGCCAGCACCGGTAGCGGGAGGGTCACAGATACGCAGTATTTT.

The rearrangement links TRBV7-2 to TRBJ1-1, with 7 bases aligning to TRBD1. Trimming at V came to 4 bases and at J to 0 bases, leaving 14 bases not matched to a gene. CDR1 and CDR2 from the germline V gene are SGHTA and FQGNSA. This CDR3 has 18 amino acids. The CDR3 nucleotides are TGTGCCAGCAGCTCCCACCCGGACAGGCGACACTTGAACACTGAAGCTTTCTTT. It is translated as CASSSHPDRRHLNTEAFF.

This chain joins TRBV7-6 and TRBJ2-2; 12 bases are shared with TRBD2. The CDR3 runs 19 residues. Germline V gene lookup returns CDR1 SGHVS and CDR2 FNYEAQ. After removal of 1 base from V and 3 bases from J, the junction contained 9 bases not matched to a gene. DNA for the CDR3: TGTGCCAGCAGCTTAGTCCCTAGCGGGGGGGGTATGGACACCGGGGAGCTGTTTTTT. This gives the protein CASSLVPSGGGMDTGELFF.

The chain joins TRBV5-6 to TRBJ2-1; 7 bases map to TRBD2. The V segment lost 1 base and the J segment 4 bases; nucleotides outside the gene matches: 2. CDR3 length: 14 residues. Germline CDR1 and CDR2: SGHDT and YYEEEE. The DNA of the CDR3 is TGTGCCAGCAGCTTGTGGGGGGGTTACAATGAGCAGTTCTTC. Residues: CASSLWGGYNEQFF.

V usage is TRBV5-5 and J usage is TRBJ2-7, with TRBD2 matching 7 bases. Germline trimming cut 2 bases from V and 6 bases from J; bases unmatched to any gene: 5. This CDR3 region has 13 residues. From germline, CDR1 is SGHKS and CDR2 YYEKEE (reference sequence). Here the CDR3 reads CASSFRGDSEQYF. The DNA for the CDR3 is TGTGCCAGCAGCTTCCGGGGGGACTCCGAGCAGTACTTC. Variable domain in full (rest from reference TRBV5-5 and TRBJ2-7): DAGVTQSPTHLIKTRGQQVTLRCSPISGHKSVSWYQQVLGQGPQFIFQYYEKEERGRGNFPDRFSARQFPNYSSELNVNALLLGDSALYLCASSFRGDSEQYFGPGTRLTVT.

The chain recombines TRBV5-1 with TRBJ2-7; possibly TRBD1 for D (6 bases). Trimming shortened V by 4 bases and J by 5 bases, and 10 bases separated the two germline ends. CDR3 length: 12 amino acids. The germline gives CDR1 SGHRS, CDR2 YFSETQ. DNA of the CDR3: TGCGCCAGCAGCACACAGGGCCACGAGCAGTACTTC. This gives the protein CASSTQGHEQYF.

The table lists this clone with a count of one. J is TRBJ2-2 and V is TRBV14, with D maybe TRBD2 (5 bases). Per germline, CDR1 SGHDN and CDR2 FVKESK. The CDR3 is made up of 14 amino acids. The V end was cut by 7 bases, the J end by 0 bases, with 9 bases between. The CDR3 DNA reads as TGTGCCAGCAAGAGGGAATCGAACACCGGGGAGCTGTTTTTT. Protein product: CASKRESNTGELFF.

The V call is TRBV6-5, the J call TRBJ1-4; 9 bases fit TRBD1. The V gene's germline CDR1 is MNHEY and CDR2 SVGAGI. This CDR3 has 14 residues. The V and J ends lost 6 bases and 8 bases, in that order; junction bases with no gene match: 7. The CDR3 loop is CASRKQGAREKLFF. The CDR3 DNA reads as TGTGCCAGCAGGAAACAGGGGGCGCGGGAAAAACTGTTTTTT.